The 3 T cell receptor beta chains presented below share a single source sample, sequenced in a study of blood T cell repertoires in COVID-19. Method: immunoSEQ multiplex PCR; TCRdb's copy keeps in-frame clones and lacks some. The sample consists of 90,000 to 150,000 clones, about four fifths of them appearing once. The sequencing input was peripheral blood. The receptors derive from a human donor in a cohort sampled during active COVID-19.

This chain uses TRBV6-6 with TRBJ2-7, with 8 bases lining up with TRBD2. The CDR3 is 14 amino acids. The V gene's germline CDR1 is MNHNY and CDR2 SVGAGI (reference sequence). Germline trimming cut 6 bases from V and 8 bases from J; bases unmatched to any gene: 12. The CDR3 loop reads CASSREREQLKQYF. CDR3 in DNA: TGTGCCAGCAGCAGAGAGCGGGAGCAGCTAAAGCAGTACTTC.

The rearrangement links TRBV6-1 to TRBJ1-5; D is perhaps TRBD1 (5 bases). Per germline, CDR1 MNHNS and CDR2 SASEGT. The CDR3 runs to 15 residues. With 1 base removed from V and 2 bases from J, the gap between germline ends came to 9 bases. The CDR3 region is CASSEGRGGNQPQHF. CDR3 DNA: TGTGCCAGCAGTGAAGGTAGGGGCGGCAATCAGCCCCAGCATTTT.

V is TRBV7-2 and J is TRBJ2-1, with 8 bases matching TRBD2. J gave up 9 bases and V 4 bases, and 11 bases lay outside the gene matches. Germline V lookup: CDR1 SGHTA, CDR2 FQGNSA. This CDR3 region has 15 residues. The CDR3 sequence: CASSSRGGAWVEQFF. The CDR3 bases are TGTGCCAGCAGCTCCCGGGGGGGGGCCTGGGTTGAGCAGTTCTTC.